One sample yielded the 22 T cell receptor beta chains listed below, sequenced in a study of STAT3 mutations in large granular lymphocyte leukemia (dated by TCRdb to the late 2010s). What the study reported, not specific to this receptor: At least one immunodominant TCRbeta clonotype was identified in every T-LGLL patient, and multiple immunodominant subclonotypes were identified in about half of the T-LGLL patients.

For these receptors, no antigen is known. Library preparation used the immunoSEQ multiplex PCR assay. TCRdb retrieved this table from immuneACCESS and kept in-frame rearrangements only. Not all clones are present; in checked studies, unresolved V genes account for under half, and no reason is known for the remainder. The sample table lists about 42,000 clones, about 81% of them with a count of one. Of the sample, approximately 0.41% falls within the top ten clones. What was sequenced was PBMCs. The receptor set was obtained from a human donor with T large granular lymphocyte leukemia. Some clones in this sample may be carry-over from other donors' samples.

CDR3 protein: CASSLEGRGYGYTF. The CDR3 nucleotides are TGTGCCAGCAGTTTAGAGGGGCGTGGGTATGGCTACACCTTC. This chain links TRBV27 with TRBJ1-2; D is perhaps TRBD1 (5 bases). Germline V gene data show CDR1 as MNHEY and CDR2 as SMNVEV (reference sequence). Trimming removed 2 bases at V and 5 bases at J, with 12 bases between. The CDR3 totals 14 residues.

The V gene is TRBV13, the J gene TRBJ2-7; D is unclear. Trimming pared 3 bases from V and 4 bases from J, leaving 10 bases between. The germline gives CDR1 PRHDT, CDR2 FYEKMQ (reference sequence). The CDR3 runs 13 residues. CDR3 nucleotides: TGTGCCAGCAGCTTGACGGAACGGTACGAGCAGTACTTC. This codes for CASSLTERYEQYF.

The chain uses TRBV13 and TRBJ2-7, with 8 bases lining up with TRBD1. V shed 6 bases and J 4 bases; nucleotides not matched to a gene: 8. Germline values: CDR1 PRHDT, CDR2 FYEKMQ (reference sequence). This CDR3 has 14 amino acids. The DNA of the CDR3 is TGTGCCAGCAGATTATTAGGGACAGGTTACGAGCAGTACTTC. Translation gives CASRLLGTGYEQYF.

There are a few counts of this clone. In DNA, the CDR3 is TGCGCCAGCAGCCAAGAGCGAGGGGGCGCGAATGGCTACACCTTC. Its protein product is CASSQERGGANGYTF. V is TRBV4-1 and J is TRBJ1-2, with 7 nucleotides matching TRBD1. Germline CDR1 and CDR2: MGHRA and YSYEKL. V lost 0 bases and J lost 6; bases outside the gene matches: 7. The CDR3 runs to 15 residues.

The chain is built from TRBV7-9 and TRBJ1-1; D is unclear. This CDR3 contains 14 residues. The V and J ends lost 5 bases and 2 bases respectively, with 12 bases between them. Germline-derived CDR1 and CDR2 are SEHNR and FQNEAQ (reference sequence). Here the CDR3 reads CASSRREANTEAFF. The CDR3 nucleotides read TGTGCCAGCAGCCGGCGGGAGGCAAACACTGAAGCTTTCTTT.

The chain links TRBV10-3 to TRBJ2-3; 11 bases agree with TRBD1. The CDR3 sequence is 15 residues long. CDR1 is ENHRY and CDR2 is SYGVKD in the germline V gene. The junction had 2 bases not matched to a gene; V was cut back by 4 bases and J by 2 bases. The CDR3 region is CAISGGQGVTDTQYF. CDR3 sequence (DNA): TGTGCCATCAGTGGGGGACAGGGGGTCACAGATACGCAGTATTTT.

J is TRBJ2-1 and V is TRBV5-1, with D perhaps matching TRBD1 (6 bases). The germline V and J ends were trimmed by 3 bases and 6 bases, with 10 bases remaining between them. The CDR3 totals 13 residues. Germline V gives CDR1 SGHRS, CDR2 YFSETQ. The CDR3 region is CASSSTGFNEQFF. The DNA for the CDR3 is TGCGCCAGCAGCTCAACAGGGTTCAATGAGCAGTTCTTC.

This chain connects TRBV2 to TRBJ1-6; D is unresolved. V lost 4 bases and J 8 bases, leaving 6 bases between the germline ends. The CDR3 has 12 amino acids. Germline-derived CDR1 and CDR2 are SNHLY and FYNNEI. The chain's CDR3 is CASSAVDSPLHF. In DNA form, the CDR3 reads TGTGCCAGCAGTGCGGTGGATTCACCCCTCCACTTT.

The chain combines TRBV10-2 with TRBJ1-1; 7 nucleotides align to TRBD1. Germline V gene data show CDR1 as WSHSY and CDR2 as SAAADI. The CDR3 length is 13 residues. V dropped 3 bases and J dropped 8; count of bases not matched to a gene: 6. The CDR3 coding sequence is TGCGCCAGCAGTGACCAGGGACAGTCAGAAGCTTTCTTT. It yields the protein CASSDQGQSEAFF.

This chain links TRBV27 with TRBJ1-1, with 8 bases that match TRBD1. The CDR3 sequence is 14 residues long. J lost 4 bases, V lost 2 bases, and 3 bases had no gene match. Germline values: CDR1 MNHEY, CDR2 SMNVEV (reference sequence). CDR3 residues: CASSLQGAATEAFF. The CDR3 coding sequence is TGTGCCAGCAGTTTACAGGGGGCGGCCACTGAAGCTTTCTTT.

The chain carries TRBV4-2 and TRBJ1-6; the D gene is possibly TRBD1 (5 bases). The CDR3 runs to 15 residues. Germline CDR1 LGHNA, CDR2 YNFKEQ. The germline V and J ends were trimmed by 0 bases and 7 bases, with 10 bases remaining between them. The CDR3 DNA is TGTGCCAGCAGCCAAGATGGGACCTCCAATTCACCCCTCCACTTT. As protein: CASSQDGTSNSPLHF.

V is TRBV5-4 and J is TRBJ1-1, with 7 bases aligning to TRBD1. The CDR3 totals 16 residues. In germline, CDR1 is SGHNT, CDR2 YYREEE (reference sequence). The V segment lost 4 bases and the J segment 0 bases; nucleotides outside the gene matches: 9. CDR3 sequence: CASSPGGQYMNTEAFF. The CDR3 DNA is TGTGCCAGCAGCCCGGGGGGACAGTACATGAACACTGAAGCTTTCTTT.

This chain uses TRBV27 with TRBJ2-5; TRBD1 matches at 7 bases. The germline gives CDR1 MNHEY, CDR2 SMNVEV (reference sequence). The CDR3 has 14 residues. Losses at the gene ends were 1 base for V and 4 bases for J; bases not matched to a gene: 3. The CDR3 bases are TGTGCCAGCAGTTTATATTCAGGGGGAGAGACCCAGTACTTC. Translating gives CASSLYSGGETQYF.

The chain joins TRBV5-1 to TRBJ2-3, with TRBD1 as a possible D gene (6 bases). Germline CDR1 is SGHRS and CDR2 is YFSETQ. The ends were cut back, 4 bases at V and 3 bases at J, with 12 bases in the middle. The length of the CDR3 is 14 residues. The CDR3 is CASSPWTVTDTQYF. As DNA, the CDR3 is TGCGCCAGCAGCCCATGGACAGTTACAGATACGCAGTATTTT.

The chain combines TRBV5-1 with TRBJ2-5; D is unresolved. With 4 bases removed from V and 0 bases from J, the gap between germline ends came to 4 bases. Germline CDR1 is SGHRS and CDR2 is YFSETQ. CDR3 length: 12 residues. The CDR3 DNA sequence: TGCGCCAGCAGCGACAACCAAGAGACCCAGTACTTC. Amino acid sequence: CASSDNQETQYF. Variable domain in full (rest from reference TRBV5-1 and TRBJ2-5): KAGVTQTPRYLIKTRGQQVTLSCSPISGHRSVSWYQQTPGQGLQFLFEYFSETQRNKGNFPGRFSGRQFSNSRSEMNVSTLELGDSALYLCASSDNQETQYFGPGTRLLVL.

The genes are TRBV6-5 and TRBJ2-5; D possibly corresponds to TRBD1 (6 bases). CDR3 size: 14 residues. V dropped 5 bases and J dropped 4 bases, with 14 bases sitting between them. The germline V gene has CDR1 MNHEY and CDR2 SVGAGI. CDR3 DNA sequence: TGTGCCAGCAGTCTACAGGGTAACGGAGAGACCCAGTACTTC. Translation: CASSLQGNGETQYF.

This rearrangement joins TRBV4-2 to TRBJ2-3, with 8 bases fitting TRBD2. CDR3 length: 17 amino acids. Germline CDR1 and CDR2: LGHNA and YNFKEQ. V was pared by 0 bases and J by 2 bases, with 7 bases of the junction left unmatched. CDR3 region: CASSQDKIAGSTDTQYF. The CDR3 DNA follows: TGTGCCAGCAGCCAAGATAAGATAGCGGGATCCACAGATACGCAGTATTTT.

This clone was counted once. This rearrangement joins TRBV5-5 to TRBJ2-7; D remains ambiguous. The CDR3 is made up of 13 amino acids. The V gene's germline CDR1 is SGHKS and CDR2 YYEKEE (reference sequence). Trimming took 0 bases from V and 0 from J, leaving 4 bases between them. The CDR3 region has the DNA TGTGCCAGCAGCTTGGGAAGCTCCTACGAGCAGTACTTC. Encoded protein: CASSLGSSYEQYF.

V gene TRBV29-1 combines with J gene TRBJ2-1; D is unresolved. The germline V and J ends were trimmed by 6 bases and 8 bases, with 8 bases remaining between them. The germline gives CDR1 SQVTM, CDR2 ANQGSEA. This CDR3 has 10 residues. CDR3: CSVTRYEQFF. The CDR3 region has the DNA TGCAGCGTAACTCGGTATGAGCAGTTCTTC.

V and J are TRBV10-3 and TRBJ2-2; the D gene is possibly TRBD1 (6 bases). Germline V lookup: CDR1 ENHRY, CDR2 SYGVKD. Trimming took off 2 bases at V and 4 bases at J, with 14 bases between the two ends. This CDR3 contains 16 residues. CDR3 sequence: CAISEPQTGTTGELFF. The CDR3 DNA follows: TGTGCCATCAGTGAGCCCCAGACAGGAACCACCGGGGAGCTGTTTTTT.

The chain recombines TRBV5-4 with TRBJ2-2, with TRBD1 as a possible D gene (6 bases). The CDR3 runs to 16 residues. V gave up 1 base and J gave up 0 bases, with 10 bases separating them. Germline CDR1 SGHNT, CDR2 YYREEE (reference sequence). The CDR3, as DNA: TGTGCCAGCAGCTTGACAGGGTGGACGAACACCGGGGAGCTGTTTTTT. It is translated as CASSLTGWTNTGELFF.

J is TRBJ2-7 and V is TRBV28, with 7 nucleotides matching TRBD1. With 3 bases clipped from V and 4 bases from J, the junction kept 6 bases outside the gene matches. Germline CDR1 and CDR2: MDHEN and SYDVKM. The CDR3 contains 14 residues. The CDR3 DNA reads as TGTGCCAGCAGTTTTTCCGGGACAGCGTACGAGCAGTACGTC. Protein product: CASSFSGTAYEQYV.